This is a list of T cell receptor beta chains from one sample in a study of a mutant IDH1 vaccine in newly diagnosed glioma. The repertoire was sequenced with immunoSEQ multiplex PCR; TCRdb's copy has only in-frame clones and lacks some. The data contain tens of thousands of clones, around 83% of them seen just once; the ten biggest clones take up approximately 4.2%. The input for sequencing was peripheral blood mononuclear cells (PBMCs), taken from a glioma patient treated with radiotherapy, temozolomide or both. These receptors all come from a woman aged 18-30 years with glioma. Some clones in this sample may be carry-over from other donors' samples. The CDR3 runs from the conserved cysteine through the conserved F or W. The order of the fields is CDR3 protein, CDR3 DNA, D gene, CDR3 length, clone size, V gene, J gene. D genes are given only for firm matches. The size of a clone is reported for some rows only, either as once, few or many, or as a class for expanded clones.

CDR3: CASTVSGANTDTQYF
DNA: TGTGCCAGCACCGTCTCTGGAGCTAACACAGATACGCAGTATTTT
D: NA
length: 15
size: NA
V: TRBV7-2
J: TRBJ2-3

CDR3: CSVGGSRQAPPYEQYF
DNA: TGCAGCGTTGGGGGGTCCCGACAAGCCCCTCCGTACGAGCAGTACTTC
D: NA
length: 16
size: NA
V: TRBV29-1
J: TRBJ2-7

CDR3: CASLRGVEAFF
DNA: TGTGCCAGCCTCCGGGGAGTAGAAGCTTTCTTT
D: NA
length: 11
size: NA
V: TRBV5-6
J: TRBJ1-1

CDR3: CASQGVGSYEQYF
DNA: TGCGCCAGCCAGGGGGTAGGCTCCTACGAGCAGTACTTC
D: TRBD1
length: 13
size: NA
V: TRBV5-1
J: TRBJ2-7

CDR3: CASSDPASGNTYEQYF
DNA: TGTGCCAGCAGTGACCCGGCTAGCGGGAACACCTACGAGCAGTACTTC
D: TRBD2
length: 16
size: once
V: TRBV2
J: TRBJ2-7

CDR3: CASSGTGGIDEQYF
DNA: TGTGCCAGCAGCGGGACAGGGGGCATCGACGAGCAGTACTTC
D: TRBD1
length: 14
size: NA
V: TRBV27
J: TRBJ2-7

CDR3: CASSPQSGLNSPLHF
DNA: TGTGCCAGCAGCCCTCAGTCGGGGCTGAATTCACCCCTCCACTTT
D: NA
length: 15
size: NA
V: TRBV7-2
J: TRBJ1-6

CDR3: CAWSVYGNQPQHF
DNA: TGTGCCTGGAGTGTTTATGGCAATCAGCCCCAGCATTTT
D: NA
length: 13
size: few
V: TRBV30
J: TRBJ1-5

CDR3: CASSYGTDYNEQFF
DNA: TGTGCCAGCAGCTACGGGACAGATTACAATGAGCAGTTCTTC
D: TRBD1
length: 14
size: NA
V: TRBV6-5
J: TRBJ2-1

CDR3: CASSRDFSYEQYF
DNA: TGTGCCAGCAGCAGGGACTTTTCCTACGAGCAGTACTTC
D: NA
length: 13
size: once
V: TRBV27
J: TRBJ2-7

CDR3: CASSLVANSGNTIYF
DNA: TGCGCCAGCAGCTTGGTGGCGAACTCTGGAAACACCATATATTTT
D: NA
length: 15
size: NA
V: TRBV5-1
J: TRBJ1-3

CDR3: CASSLLAGAYEQYF
DNA: TGCGCCAGCAGCTTACTAGCGGGAGCGTACGAGCAGTACTTC
D: TRBD2
length: 14
size: NA
V: TRBV5-1
J: TRBJ2-7

CDR3: CASHMEGPGTEAFF
DNA: TGTGCCAGCCACATGGAGGGGCCCGGCACTGAAGCTTTCTTT
D: NA
length: 14
size: few
V: TRBV25-1
J: TRBJ1-1

CDR3: CASSQEVGRDSPLHF
DNA: TGTGCCAGCAGCCAAGAAGTAGGCAGGGACTCACCCCTCCACTTT
D: NA
length: 15
size: NA
V: TRBV4-2
J: TRBJ1-6

CDR3: CASSPQGARGTEAFF
DNA: TGCGCCAGCAGCCCTCAGGGGGCTAGGGGAACTGAAGCTTTCTTT
D: TRBD1
length: 15
size: NA
V: TRBV5-1
J: TRBJ1-1

CDR3: CASSLARVPAEQYF
DNA: TGCGCCAGCAGCTTGGCTCGGGTACCGGCCGAGCAGTACTTC
D: NA
length: 14
size: NA
V: TRBV5-1
J: TRBJ2-7

CDR3: CASRVGEGFTGELFF
DNA: TGTGCCAGCAGGGTGGGGGAGGGGTTCACCGGGGAGCTGTTTTTT
D: TRBD2
length: 15
size: NA
V: TRBV6-5
J: TRBJ2-2

CDR3: CASSPVGGVDGYTF
DNA: TGTGCCAGCAGCCCGGTCGGGGGGGTTGATGGCTACACCTTC
D: NA
length: 14
size: NA
V: TRBV7-9
J: TRBJ1-2

CDR3: CASRDSSYEQYF
DNA: TGCGCCAGCCGGGACAGCTCCTACGAGCAGTACTTC
D: TRBD1
length: 12
size: NA
V: TRBV5-1
J: TRBJ2-7

CDR3: CASSLSGDYGYTF
DNA: TGTGCCAGCAGTTTATCCGGGGACTATGGCTACACCTTC
D: NA
length: 13
size: NA
V: TRBV27
J: TRBJ1-2

CDR3: CASRGRDTTNEKLFF
DNA: TGTGCCAGTAGGGGCAGGGACACAACTAATGAAAAACTGTTTTTT
D: NA
length: 15
size: once
V: TRBV19
J: TRBJ1-4

CDR3: CASRYSRKAGGSEAFF
DNA: TGTGCCAGCAGGTACAGCCGAAAGGCAGGGGGCTCTGAAGCTTTCTTT
D: TRBD1
length: 16
size: NA
V: TRBV6-5
J: TRBJ1-1

CDR3: CASSQFSGEKLFF
DNA: TGCGCCAGCAGCCAATTCTCGGGTGAAAAACTGTTTTTT
D: NA
length: 13
size: NA
V: TRBV4-1
J: TRBJ1-4

CDR3: CASSQAGPYNEQFF
DNA: TGTGCCAGCAGCCAAGCTGGACCATACAATGAGCAGTTCTTC
D: NA
length: 14
size: NA
V: TRBV14
J: TRBJ2-1

CDR3: CASSSTRGPLPTYGYTF
DNA: TGTGCCAGCAGTTCAACGAGGGGGCCACTCCCTACCTATGGCTACACCTTC
D: TRBD1
length: 17
size: NA
V: TRBV7-9
J: TRBJ1-2

CDR3: CAISEWGSSYEQYF
DNA: TGTGCCATCAGTGAGTGGGGGTCCTCCTACGAGCAGTACTTC
D: NA
length: 14
size: NA
V: TRBV10-3
J: TRBJ2-7

CDR3: CASPAYEQYF
DNA: TGTGCCAGCCCTGCCTACGAGCAGTACTTC
D: NA
length: 10
size: NA
V: TRBV6-5
J: TRBJ2-7

CDR3: CASSWSLLGSDTQYF
DNA: TGCGCCAGCAGCTGGAGCCTACTAGGATCAGATACGCAGTATTTT
D: NA
length: 15
size: NA
V: TRBV5-1
J: TRBJ2-3

CDR3: CSVTGTVTYEQYF
DNA: TGCAGCGTTACCGGGACAGTTACCTACGAGCAGTACTTC
D: TRBD1
length: 13
size: NA
V: TRBV29-1
J: TRBJ2-7

CDR3: CASSEGPEAFF
DNA: TGTGCCAGCAGTGAGGGGCCAGAAGCTTTCTTT
D: NA
length: 11
size: few
V: TRBV7-9
J: TRBJ1-1

CDR3: CASRGQSETQYF
DNA: TGTGCCAGCAGGGGACAGTCGGAGACCCAGTACTTC
D: TRBD1
length: 12
size: NA
V: TRBV7-9
J: TRBJ2-5

CDR3: CASSISGGGQPQHF
DNA: TGTGCCAGCAGTATATCCGGGGGAGGGCAGCCCCAGCATTTT
D: NA
length: 14
size: NA
V: TRBV6-1
J: TRBJ1-5

CDR3: CASSLVWDRAKNIQYF
DNA: TGTGCCAGCAGCTTAGTCTGGGACAGGGCCAAAAACATTCAGTACTTC
D: TRBD1
length: 16
size: NA
V: TRBV5-6
J: TRBJ2-4

CDR3: CASQGNQETQYF
DNA: TGTGCCAGCCAGGGTAATCAAGAGACCCAGTACTTC
D: NA
length: 12
size: NA
V: TRBV2
J: TRBJ2-5

CDR3: CASSIGSWGYGYTF
DNA: TGTGCCAGCAGCATAGGGTCCTGGGGCTATGGCTACACCTTC
D: NA
length: 14
size: NA
V: TRBV7-9
J: TRBJ1-2

CDR3: CASSYQGSGNTIYF
DNA: TGTGCCAGCAGTTATCAGGGCTCTGGAAACACCATATATTTT
D: NA
length: 14
size: NA
V: TRBV6-5
J: TRBJ1-3

CDR3: CASSDVKGGLNTGELFF
DNA: TGTGCCAGCAGTGATGTCAAGGGTGGGCTGAACACCGGGGAGCTGTTTTTT
D: NA
length: 17
size: NA
V: TRBV25-1
J: TRBJ2-2

CDR3: CASSPNGVGETQYF
DNA: TGTGCCAGCAGCCCTAACGGGGTCGGGGAGACCCAGTACTTC
D: NA
length: 14
size: NA
V: TRBV7-3
J: TRBJ2-5

CDR3: CAWSPSRDTEAFF
DNA: TGTGCCTGGAGTCCGAGTAGGGACACTGAAGCTTTCTTT
D: NA
length: 13
size: few
V: TRBV30
J: TRBJ1-1

CDR3: CASSGHTVYGYTF
DNA: TGTGCCAGCAGTGGACATACGGTGTATGGCTACACCTTC
D: NA
length: 13
size: few
V: TRBV14
J: TRBJ1-2

CDR3: CASSYSDRVRYGYTF
DNA: TGTGCCAGCAGTTACTCGGACAGGGTACGCTATGGCTACACCTTC
D: TRBD1
length: 15
size: NA
V: TRBV6-6
J: TRBJ1-2

CDR3: CASSAGPNTEAFF
DNA: TGTGCCAGTAGTGCAGGCCCAAACACTGAAGCTTTCTTT
D: NA
length: 13
size: few
V: TRBV19
J: TRBJ1-1

CDR3: CASMGANTEAFF
DNA: TGTGCCAGTATGGGGGCGAACACTGAAGCTTTCTTT
D: NA
length: 12
size: NA
V: TRBV19
J: TRBJ1-1

CDR3: CASAPRGVFGELFF
DNA: TGTGCTAGTGCTCCACGAGGGGTTTTCGGGGAGCTGTTTTTT
D: NA
length: 14
size: NA
V: TRBV12-5
J: TRBJ2-2

CDR3: CASSFSWGEQYF
DNA: TGTGCCAGCAGTTTTAGCTGGGGGGAGCAGTACTTC
D: NA
length: 12
size: NA
V: TRBV5-4
J: TRBJ2-7

CDR3: CAISESTSYGYTF
DNA: TGTGCCATCAGTGAGTCGACATCCTATGGCTACACCTTC
D: NA
length: 13
size: NA
V: TRBV10-3
J: TRBJ1-2

CDR3: CASLGTPANYGYTF
DNA: TGTGCCAGCCTAGGTACTCCGGCTAACTATGGCTACACCTTC
D: NA
length: 14
size: NA
V: TRBV6-5
J: TRBJ1-2

CDR3: CASSVAWDTEAFF
DNA: TGTGCCAGCAGCGTAGCTTGGGATACTGAAGCTTTCTTT
D: NA
length: 13
size: NA
V: TRBV9
J: TRBJ1-1

CDR3: CASSYGGRAQFF
DNA: TGTGCCAGCAGTTATGGCGGGAGGGCGCAGTTCTTC
D: TRBD2
length: 12
size: once
V: TRBV6-5
J: TRBJ2-1

CDR3: CASSDPAGVGSYEQYF
DNA: TGTGCCAGCAGTGACCCAGCAGGGGTTGGTTCCTACGAGCAGTACTTC
D: NA
length: 16
size: NA
V: TRBV6-4
J: TRBJ2-7